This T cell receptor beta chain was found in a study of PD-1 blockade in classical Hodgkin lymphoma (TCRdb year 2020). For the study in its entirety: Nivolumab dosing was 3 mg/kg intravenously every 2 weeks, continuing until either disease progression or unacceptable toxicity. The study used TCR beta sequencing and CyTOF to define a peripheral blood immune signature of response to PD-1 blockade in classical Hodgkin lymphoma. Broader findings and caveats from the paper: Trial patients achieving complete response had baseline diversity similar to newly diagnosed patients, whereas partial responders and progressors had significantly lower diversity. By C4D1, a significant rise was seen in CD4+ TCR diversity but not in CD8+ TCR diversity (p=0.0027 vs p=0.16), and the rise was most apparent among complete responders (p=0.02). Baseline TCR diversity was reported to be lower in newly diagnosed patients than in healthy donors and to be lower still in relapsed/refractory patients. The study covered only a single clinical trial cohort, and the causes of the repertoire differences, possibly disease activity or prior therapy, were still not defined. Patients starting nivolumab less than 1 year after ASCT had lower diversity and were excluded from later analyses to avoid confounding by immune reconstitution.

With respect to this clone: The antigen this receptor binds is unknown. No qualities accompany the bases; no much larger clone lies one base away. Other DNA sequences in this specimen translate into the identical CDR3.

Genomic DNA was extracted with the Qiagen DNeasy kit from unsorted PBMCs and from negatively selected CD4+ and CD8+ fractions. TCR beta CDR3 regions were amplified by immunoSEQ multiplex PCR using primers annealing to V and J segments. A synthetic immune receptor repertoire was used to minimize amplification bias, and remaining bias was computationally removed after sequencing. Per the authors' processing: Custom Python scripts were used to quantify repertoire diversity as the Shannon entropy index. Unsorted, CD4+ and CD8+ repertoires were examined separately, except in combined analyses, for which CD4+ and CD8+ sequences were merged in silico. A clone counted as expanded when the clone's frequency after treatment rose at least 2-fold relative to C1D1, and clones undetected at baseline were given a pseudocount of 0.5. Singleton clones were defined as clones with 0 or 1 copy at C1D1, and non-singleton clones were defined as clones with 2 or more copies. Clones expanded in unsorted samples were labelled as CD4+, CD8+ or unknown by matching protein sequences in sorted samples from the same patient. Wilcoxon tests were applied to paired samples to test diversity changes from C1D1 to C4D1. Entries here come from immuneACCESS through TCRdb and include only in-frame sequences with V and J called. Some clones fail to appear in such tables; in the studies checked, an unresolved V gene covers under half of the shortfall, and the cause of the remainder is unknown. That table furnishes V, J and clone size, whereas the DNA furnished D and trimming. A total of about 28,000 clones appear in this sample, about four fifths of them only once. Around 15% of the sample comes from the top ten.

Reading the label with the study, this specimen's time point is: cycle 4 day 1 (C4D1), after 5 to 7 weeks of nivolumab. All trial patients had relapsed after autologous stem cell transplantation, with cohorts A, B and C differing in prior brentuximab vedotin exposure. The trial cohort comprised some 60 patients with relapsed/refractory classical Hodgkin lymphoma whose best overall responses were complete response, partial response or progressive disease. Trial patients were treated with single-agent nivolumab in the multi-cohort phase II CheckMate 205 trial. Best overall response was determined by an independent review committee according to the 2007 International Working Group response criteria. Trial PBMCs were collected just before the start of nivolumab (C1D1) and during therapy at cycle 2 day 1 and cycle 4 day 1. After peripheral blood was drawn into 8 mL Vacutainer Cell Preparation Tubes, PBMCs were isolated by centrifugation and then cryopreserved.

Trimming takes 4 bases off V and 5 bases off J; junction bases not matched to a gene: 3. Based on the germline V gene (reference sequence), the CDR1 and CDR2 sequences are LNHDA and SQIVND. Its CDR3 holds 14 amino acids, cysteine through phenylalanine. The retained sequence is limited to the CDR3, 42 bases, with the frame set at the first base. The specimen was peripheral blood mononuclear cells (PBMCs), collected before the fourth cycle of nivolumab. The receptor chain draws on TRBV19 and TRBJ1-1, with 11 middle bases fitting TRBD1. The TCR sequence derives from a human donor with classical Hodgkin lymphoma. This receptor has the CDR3 CASSTGTGGTEAFF. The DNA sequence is TGTGCCAGTAGTACCGGGACAGGGGGAACTGAAGCTTTCTTT.